The sequence of this T cell receptor beta chain was determined in a study of blood T cell repertoires in COVID-19. Looking at the study overall: COVID-19 samples, acute and convalescent, were from the United States, Italy and Spain.

Participants were aged about 18 to 90 years from about two dozen US areas. Original data processing: Estimation of nucleated cell counts relied on the amplification of reference gene primers. Method: immunoSEQ multiplex PCR; TCRdb's copy keeps in-frame clones and lacks some. The V and J calls and clone size come from that table; D and trimming were worked out from the DNA. Among under 250,000 clones listed, around 80% were seen once. Specimen: PBMCs or T cells enriched from blood (not recorded which). This receptor was taken from a man between 60 and 75 years old who had recovered from COVID-19.

CDR3 DNA sequence: TGTGCCTTCAGGGGTGAGGGCACTGAAGCTTTCTTT. It encodes CAFRGEGTEAFF. The genes are TRBV30 and TRBJ1-1; tentatively, D is TRBD1 (6 bases). V lost 7 bases and J 4 bases, leaving 13 bases between the germline ends. The CDR3 sequence is 12 residues long. The V gene's germline CDR1 is GTSNPN and CDR2 SVGIG (reference sequence).